This T cell receptor (beta chain) was documented in a study of cytomegalovirus exposure and HLA in healthy donors. Produced via immunoSEQ multiplex PCR; TCRdb's table is partial and in-frame only. The data hold hundreds of thousands of clones, with about nine tenths observed a single time. Trimming removed 4 bases from V and 4 bases from J, with 16 bases in between. Germline V lookup: CDR1 GTSNPN, CDR2 SVGIG (reference sequence). The CDR3 has 14 residues. The gene calls are TRBV30 and TRBJ1-2, with D possibly matching TRBD1 (5 bases). This clonotype was sampled from a young woman in good health and CMV-seropositive. Sequencing was carried out using PBMCs. The CDR3 coding sequence is TGTGCCTGGAAGGGGCAGGGAGGAAGCTATGGCTACACCTTC. It encodes CAWKGQGGSYGYTF.